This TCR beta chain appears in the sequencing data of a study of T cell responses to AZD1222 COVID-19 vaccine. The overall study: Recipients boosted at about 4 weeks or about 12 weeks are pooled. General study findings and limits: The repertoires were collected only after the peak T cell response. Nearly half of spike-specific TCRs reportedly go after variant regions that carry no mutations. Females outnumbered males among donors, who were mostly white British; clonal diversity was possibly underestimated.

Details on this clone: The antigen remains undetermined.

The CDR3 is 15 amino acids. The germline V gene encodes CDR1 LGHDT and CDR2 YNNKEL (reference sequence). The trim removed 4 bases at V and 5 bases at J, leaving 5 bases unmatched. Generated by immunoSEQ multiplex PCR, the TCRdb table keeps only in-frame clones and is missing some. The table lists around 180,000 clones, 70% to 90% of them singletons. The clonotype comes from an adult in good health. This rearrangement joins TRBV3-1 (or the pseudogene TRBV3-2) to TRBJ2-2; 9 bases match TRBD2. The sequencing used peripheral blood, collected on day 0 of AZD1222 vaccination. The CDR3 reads CASSPGLASTGELFF. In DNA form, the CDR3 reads TGTGCCAGCAGCCCCGGACTAGCGTCAACCGGGGAGCTGTTTTTT.